The present T cell receptor beta chain was sequenced within a study of CD8 T cells in Susac syndrome. cDNA came from roughly 0.47 to 1 ug RNA primed by random hexamers. It was immunoSEQ multiplex PCR that amplified TCR beta CDR3 across 54 Vbeta and 13 Jbeta. TCRdb reprocessed the immunoSEQ multiplex PCR reads via MiXCR and lists one record per CDR3 protein. The sample has 200,000 to 250,000 distinct CDR3 sequences, about 94% seen once. Losses at the gene ends were 5 bases for V and 1 base for J; bases not matched to a gene: 6. This CDR3 contains 15 residues. Germline V gene sequence: CDR1 SGHAT, CDR2 FQNNGV. This clonotype was seen a single time.

The rearrangement uses TRBV11-2 and TRBJ1-2; 8 positions match TRBD1. The TCR was taken from a human donor with Susac syndrome. The material sequenced was CD4+ T cells from PBMCs. The CDR3: CASSLQTGVNYGYTF. The CDR3 DNA reads TGTGCCAGCAGCCTACAGACAGGGGTTAACTATGGCTACACCTTC. Full variable domain (outside the CDR3, taken from reference TRBV11-2 and TRBJ1-2): EAGVAQSPRYKIIEKRQSVAFWCNPISGHATLYWYQQILGQGPKLLIQFQNNGVVDDSQLPKDRFSAERLKGVDSTLKIQPAKLEDSAVYLCASSLQTGVNYGYTFGSGTRLTVV.